This TCR beta chain came from a study of Ad26.COV2.S vaccination and SARS-CoV-2 variants. As for the study in general: Donor participated within the Ad26.COV2.S arm of the COV1001 trial.

The method was immunoSEQ multiplex PCR; TCRdb's version includes in-frame clones alone and lacks a portion of them. The table has around 300,000 clones, 88% seen once; the top ten hold about 6.4%. Concerning this clone itself: What it recognizes is unknown.

The treatment denotes: roughly 18 received Ad26.COV2.S at low or high dose, single or two shots; about five received placebo; per-sample allocation not given. Day 63 following the first vaccine or placebo injection was when the samples were taken. At a Boston site, the person donating was an adult of 18-55 years. Study results and caveats: CD8+ and CD4+ T cells specific for spike reportedly responded with substantial breadth after vaccination. Non-spike TCR breadth did not differ much between vaccine and placebo recipients.

There are 13 residues in the CDR3. Deletions cut 2 bases from V and 2 bases from J, with 7 bases between. Germline V CDR1 and CDR2: KGHSH, LQKENI. The TCR originated in a person between 18 and 65 years old who received the Ad26.COV2.S COVID-19 vaccine or a placebo. The sequencing used peripheral blood, collected in a trial of Ad26.COV2.S vaccine versus placebo. The V and J genes are TRBV18 and TRBJ2-7, with D perhaps matching TRBD1 (6 bases). The CDR3 DNA reads TGTGCCAGCTCACCAGCAGGGGCCTACGAGCAGTACTTC. Amino acid sequence: CASSPAGAYEQYF.